This T cell receptor (beta chain) derives from a study of T cell repertoires in cytomegalovirus infection. Study-wide background: Indications came from public TCR beta signatures; they pointed to CMV infection and to a matching HLA type.

This clonotype was detected a few times. What it binds is not known. MiXCR, run by TCRdb on the reads, gives a single entry per CDR3 protein. The sample consists of around 170,000 distinct CDR3 sequences, roughly 14% of them appearing once. General observations from the study: Cumulative frequency of public TCR beta families picked out carriers of CMV plus the relevant HLA. Across the ex vivo response, the dominant clonotypes were HLA-C-restricted CMV-specific TCR beta clonotypes.

The V gene's germline CDR1 is SNHLY and CDR2 FYNNEI. Trimming removed 4 bases from V and 2 bases from J, with 17 bases in between. This CDR3 is built from 16 residues. This TCR derives from a human donor in good health (CMV status not recorded). Some clones in this sample may be carry-over from other donors' samples. The sample taken for sequencing was PBMCs. This sequence joins TRBV2 and TRBJ1-1; possible D gene TRBD1, 6 bases. This chain's CDR3 is CASSAMTGTPNTEAFF. The CDR3 region has the DNA TGTGCCAGCAGTGCCATGACCGGGACACCTAACACTGAAGCTTTCTTT.